The 27 T cell receptor beta chains given below trace back to one sample, sequenced in a study of control samples from healthy donors and cancer patients. The assay was immunoSEQ multiplex PCR, and TCRdb's table has in-frame clones only and misses some. The sample has roughly 160,000 clones, over 90% seen once. Sequenced input: blood. The receptor source for this set is a woman aged 25 to 45 in good health.

CDR3: CASSHRGYNEQFF. For the CDR3, the DNA is TGTGCCAGCAGCCACCGTGGCTACAATGAGCAGTTCTTC. The chain employs TRBV9 and TRBJ2-1; D call uncertain. The germline CDR1 and CDR2 sequences are SGDLS and YYNGEE. Between the trimmed V and J ends, which lost 4 bases and 3 bases, there was a span of 8 bases. The CDR3 has 13 amino acids.

J is TRBJ1-6 and V is TRBV5-6; D is unresolved. From germline, CDR1 is SGHDT and CDR2 YYEEEE. V was shortened by 0 bases and J by 8 bases, with 6 bases between the two germline ends. This CDR3 has 13 amino acids. CDR3 region: CASSLAGYSPLHF. In DNA form, the CDR3 reads TGTGCCAGCAGCTTGGCGGGGTATTCACCCCTCCACTTT.

This chain uses TRBV6-1 with TRBJ1-3; D ambiguous. V shed 4 bases and J shed 0 bases, with 13 bases lying between them. This CDR3 region has 16 residues. Germline V gives CDR1 MNHNS, CDR2 SASEGT. CDR3 nucleotides: TGTGCCAGCAGTGCCCAACTTCCAGACTCTGGAAACACCATATATTTT. The encoded protein is CASSAQLPDSGNTIYF.

This chain joins TRBV7-9 and TRBJ2-1; no clear D. The CDR3 spans 15 residues. Between the trimmed V and J ends, which lost 2 bases and 5 bases, there was a span of 13 bases. CDR1 is SEHNR, CDR2 FQNEAQ, per germline (reference sequence). This CDR3 reads CASSLLVSLNNEQFF. The CDR3, as DNA: TGTGCCAGCAGCTTATTGGTCTCCCTAAACAATGAGCAGTTCTTC.

V is TRBV7-9 and J is TRBJ2-3; unclear D gene. This CDR3 has 16 residues. Looked up from germline, CDR1 is SEHNR and CDR2 is FQNEAQ (reference sequence). V was shortened by 5 bases and J by 2 bases, with 17 bases between the two germline ends. The CDR3 is CASSGSLKRYTDTQYF. For the CDR3, the DNA is TGTGCCAGCAGCGGATCCCTGAAACGATACACAGATACGCAGTATTTT.

The chain has TRBV14 and TRBJ1-1; no reliable D call. The V end was cut by 3 bases, the J end by 2 bases, with 10 bases between. The CDR3 has 14 amino acids. Germline values: CDR1 SGHDN, CDR2 FVKESK. CDR3 bases: TGTGCCAGCAGCCACTGGGCCAGTAACACTGAAGCTTTCTTT. Translation gives CASSHWASNTEAFF.

This clone was picked up a small number of times. This chain joins TRBV7-9 and TRBJ2-3; maybe TRBD2 (6 bases). Germline V gene lookup returns CDR1 SEHNR and CDR2 FQNEAQ (reference sequence). This CDR3 is built from 13 residues. Trimming left V 0 bases short and J 5 bases short, with 6 bases between. CDR3 sequence (DNA): TGTGCCAGCAGCTTAGCGGGAGGAGATACGCAGTATTTT. Residues: CASSLAGGDTQYF.

J is TRBJ1-6 and V is TRBV28, with TRBD1 identical over 7 bases. V dropped 3 bases and J dropped 10; count of bases not matched to a gene: 6. CDR3 length: 14 residues. Germline CDR1 and CDR2: MDHEN and SYDVKM. The DNA of the CDR3 is TGTGCCAGCAGTTTGACAGGGCAGGGGTCACCCCTCCACTTT. As protein: CASSLTGQGSPLHF.

As for this clone: A junction boundary mismatches the germline segment, possibly from a read error. The V gene is TRBV6-1, the J gene TRBJ1-5; D might be TRBD1 (6 bases). The CDR3 covers 17 residues. Germline values: CDR1 MNHNS, CDR2 SASEGT. The CDR3 nucleotides read TGTGCCAGCCGTGAGTCGTTCTGGGGGCGCCGCAATCAGCCCCAGCATTTT. It encodes CASRESFWGRRNQPQHF.

This clone was counted only a few times. This chain joins TRBV5-1 and TRBJ2-5, with a weak D call TRBD1 (6 bases). Germline V gene data show CDR1 as SGHRS and CDR2 as YFSETQ. This CDR3 has 15 residues. Trimming pared 1 base from V and 0 bases from J, leaving 10 bases between. CDR3 protein: CASSLWSGDQETQYF. The CDR3 coding sequence is TGCGCCAGCAGCTTGTGGTCAGGGGACCAAGAGACCCAGTACTTC.

This chain links TRBV6-1 with TRBJ1-1, with a weak D call TRBD1 (5 bases). Deletions cut 6 bases from V and 1 base from J, with 21 bases between. The CDR3 consists of 17 residues. Germline values: CDR1 MNHNS, CDR2 SASEGT. Here the CDR3 reads CASREPGTSPGNTEAFF. The CDR3 region has the DNA TGTGCCAGCAGAGAACCCGGGACCTCTCCCGGGAACACTGAAGCTTTCTTT.

The chain combines TRBV7-6 with TRBJ2-1; D ambiguous. With 2 bases removed from V and 0 bases from J, the gap between germline ends came to 20 bases. The CDR3 extends over 19 amino acids. Germline assignment: CDR1 SGHVS and CDR2 FNYEAQ. In DNA form, the CDR3 reads TGTGCCAGCAGCTTATCGCCTTTTCCCGAAACCGTCTCCTACAATGAGCAGTTCTTC. Translated, it gives CASSLSPFPETVSYNEQFF.

The chain joins TRBV11-2 to TRBJ2-4; TRBD1 matches 9 bases. Germline CDR1 and CDR2: SGHAT and FQNNGV. V lost 6 bases, J lost 0 bases, and 12 bases stayed unmatched. The CDR3 runs to 18 residues. The CDR3 nucleotides read TGTGCCAGCAGGCAGGGACAGGGAGTGGGTTTAGCCAAAAACATTCAGTACTTC. Translated: CASRQGQGVGLAKNIQYF.

The chain uses TRBV3-1 (or the pseudogene TRBV3-2) and TRBJ2-3; weak D call: TRBD1 (5 bases). The CDR3 has 17 residues. Germline CDR1 LGHDT, CDR2 YNNKEL (reference sequence). V was shortened by 1 base and J by 2 bases, with 16 bases between the two germline ends. The CDR3 sequence: CASSQGVRQKITDTQYF. CDR3 bases: TGTGCCAGCAGCCAAGGAGTAAGACAGAAAATCACAGATACGCAGTATTTT.

The rearrangement uses TRBV6-5 and TRBJ1-1, with D unclear. V lost 6 bases to trimming and J lost 3 bases, with 11 bases between them. Per the germline V gene, CDR1 is MNHEY and CDR2 is SVGAGI. CDR3 length equals 13 residues. This CDR3 is CASSLDLYTEAFF. As DNA, the CDR3 is TGTGCCAGCAGCCTAGATTTGTACACTGAAGCTTTCTTT.

The chain is built from TRBV19 and TRBJ2-3; D gene unclear. The CDR3 runs 15 residues. The germline V gene encodes CDR1 LNHDA and CDR2 SQIVND (reference sequence). Trimming cost V 6 bases and J 0 bases, with 13 bases left between them. DNA for the CDR3: TGTGCCAGTAGCCACACGGGTATGAGCACAGATACGCAGTATTTT. It is translated as CASSHTGMSTDTQYF.

This chain links TRBV5-4 with TRBJ2-1, with D tentatively TRBD1 (6 bases). The germline V and J ends were trimmed by 0 bases and 9 bases, with 10 bases remaining between them. The CDR3 extends over 13 amino acids. Germline CDR1 is SGHNT and CDR2 is YYREEE (reference sequence). As DNA, the CDR3 is TGTGCCAGCAGCTTGGACAGGGTTGGTGAGCAGTTCTTC. Its protein product is CASSLDRVGEQFF.

This chain joins TRBV18 and TRBJ2-2; D is unresolved. The CDR3 has 13 residues. V lost 6 bases and J 6 bases, leaving 11 bases between the germline ends. CDR1 and CDR2 (germline): KGHSH, LQKENI. Here the CDR3 DNA reads TGTGCCAGCTCCCCAGGATCGTCCGGGGAGCTGTTTTTT. Encoded protein: CASSPGSSGELFF.

Details on this clone: Relative to the germline gene, one junction end is altered; a read error may explain this. The same CDR3 also results from other DNA sequences found in this sample. The J gene is TRBJ1-6, the V gene TRBV6-5, with D tentatively TRBD1 (5 bases). CDR3 length: 15 residues. Germline lookup yields CDR1 MNHEY and CDR2 SVGAGI. CDR3 region: CASTAVLGGNSPLHF. In DNA, the CDR3 is TGTGCCAGCACGGCAGTCCTCGGGGGAAATTCGCCCCTCCACTTT.

V gene TRBV7-3 combines with J gene TRBJ2-3; TRBD1 agrees at 7 bases. Germline loops: CDR1 SGHTA, CDR2 FQGTGA. There are 14 residues in the CDR3. V was clipped by 3 bases and J by 2 bases; unmatched bases: 2. The CDR3 sequence: CASSLTGITDTQYF. The CDR3 DNA is TGTGCCAGCAGCTTGACAGGGATCACAGATACGCAGTATTTT.

This rearrangement joins TRBV5-4 to TRBJ2-1, with D uncertain. Trimming took 0 bases from V and 5 from J, leaving 9 bases between them. The germline V gene encodes CDR1 SGHNT and CDR2 YYREEE (reference sequence). CDR3 length equals 14 residues. Written as DNA, the CDR3 is TGTGCCAGCAGCTTGGTCGGACGTAACAATGAGCAGTTCTTC. As protein: CASSLVGRNNEQFF.

V usage is TRBV18 and J usage is TRBJ2-2, with a tentative D call TRBD1 (6 bases). The germline V gene has CDR1 KGHSH and CDR2 LQKENI. The CDR3 loop spans 13 amino acids. Between the trimmed V and J ends, which lost 4 bases and 5 bases, there was a span of 8 bases. The CDR3 nucleotides read TGTGCCAGCTCACAGCAGGGGACCGGGGAGCTGTTTTTT. Its protein is CASSQQGTGELFF.

This chain joins TRBV5-1 and TRBJ1-1, with D possibly matching TRBD1 (5 bases). V was cut by 0 bases and J by 3 bases, with 18 bases left in between. Germline V gene data show CDR1 as SGHRS and CDR2 as YFSETQ. This CDR3 spans 17 amino acids. CDR3 coding DNA: TGCGCCAGCAGCTTGGGAAGTGGACGGGGCAAGTACACTGAAGCTTTCTTT. Protein sequence: CASSLGSGRGKYTEAFF.

This clone was seen only once. This chain connects TRBV5-4 to TRBJ2-5; the D is unclear. Germline CDR1 is SGHNT and CDR2 is YYREEE (reference sequence). CDR3 length: 13 amino acids. Trimming cost V 0 bases and J 4 bases, with 7 bases left between them. The CDR3 spells CASSLVPGETQYF. DNA for the CDR3: TGTGCCAGCAGCTTGGTCCCGGGAGAGACCCAGTACTTC.

The V gene is TRBV7-2, the J gene TRBJ1-2; the D is unclear. Germline V gene sequence: CDR1 SGHTA, CDR2 FQGNSA. The V end lost 3 bases, the J end lost 8 bases, and 10 bases lay between the germline ends. This CDR3 comprises 12 residues. For the CDR3, the DNA is TGTGCCAGCAGCTTGGCGGTTCACGGCTACACCTTC. The encoded protein is CASSLAVHGYTF.

The DNA for the CDR3 is TGTGCCAGCAGCATCGGGACTAGCGGGGGGGCGAAGTTCTTC. It encodes CASSIGTSGGAKFF. The chain employs TRBV7-9 and TRBJ2-1; TRBD2 aligns across 16 bases. This CDR3 spans 14 amino acids. Germline lookup yields CDR1 SEHNR and CDR2 FQNEAQ (reference sequence). Trimming removed 5 bases from V and 14 bases from J; junction bases left unmatched: 6.

The chain combines TRBV28 with TRBJ2-3; D is possibly TRBD2 (6 bases). V dropped 2 bases and J dropped 3 bases, with 9 bases sitting between them. The CDR3 contains 14 residues. CDR1 MDHEN and CDR2 SYDVKM come from the germline V gene. CDR3 DNA sequence: TGTGCCAGCAGTTTAAACGGGGGTACAGATACGCAGTATTTT. Protein: CASSLNGGTDTQYF.